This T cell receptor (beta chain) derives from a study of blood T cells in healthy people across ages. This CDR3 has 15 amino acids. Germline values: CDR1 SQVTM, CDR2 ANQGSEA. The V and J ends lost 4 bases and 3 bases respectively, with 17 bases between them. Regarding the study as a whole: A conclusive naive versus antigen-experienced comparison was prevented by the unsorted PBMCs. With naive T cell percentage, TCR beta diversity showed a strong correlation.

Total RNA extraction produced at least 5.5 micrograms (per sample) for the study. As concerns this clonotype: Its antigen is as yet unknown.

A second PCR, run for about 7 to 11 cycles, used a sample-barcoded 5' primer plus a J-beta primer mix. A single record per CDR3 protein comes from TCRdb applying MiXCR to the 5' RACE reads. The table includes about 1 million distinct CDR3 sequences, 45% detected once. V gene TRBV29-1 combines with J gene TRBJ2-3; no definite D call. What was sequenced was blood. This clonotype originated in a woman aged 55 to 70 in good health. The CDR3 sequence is CSVVIPAKGTDTQYF. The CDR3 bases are TGCAGCGTTGTAATCCCGGCAAAAGGGACAGATACGCAGTATTTT.